The 30 T cell receptor beta chains below come from one sample, sequenced in a study of CD8+CD57+ T cells in acquired aplastic anemia. Using genomic DNA as the template, TCR beta VDJ and CDR3 profiling was carried out. MiXCR, applied by TCRdb to the reads, yields one record per CDR3 protein. This sample has a few hundred thousand distinct CDR3 sequences, with approximately 70% found just once. The sequencing sample was made of sorted CD4+, CD8+, or CD8+CD57+ T cells (not recorded which) from PBMCs. The receptors were gathered from a human donor in good health, serving as a control.

This clonotype was observed once. CDR3 residues: CASSLAGGIVYEQYV. CDR3 in DNA: TGTGCCAGCAGCTTAGCGGGGGGAATCGTCTACGAGCAGTACGTC. V usage is TRBV7-8 and J usage is TRBJ2-7; TRBD2 is a possible D gene (6 bases). The length of the CDR3 is 15 residues. Looked up from germline, CDR1 is SGHVS and CDR2 is FQNEAQ. With 0 bases removed from V and 3 bases from J, the gap between germline ends came to 12 bases.

V gene TRBV10-3 combines with J gene TRBJ1-1; TRBD1 aligns across 8 bases. The length of the CDR3 is 15 residues. The trim removed 0 bases at V and 0 bases at J, leaving 0 bases unmatched. Germline-derived CDR1 and CDR2 are ENHRY and SYGVKD. CDR3 sequence: CAISESDRVNTEAFF. The CDR3, as DNA: TGTGCCATCAGTGAGTCGGACAGGGTGAACACTGAAGCTTTCTTT.

The chain recombines TRBV7-9 with TRBJ2-3; 8 nucleotides line up with TRBD2. The V and J ends lost 5 bases and 4 bases, in that order; junction bases with no gene match: 11. Germline values: CDR1 SEHNR, CDR2 FQNEAQ (reference sequence). The CDR3 is 16 residues long. Here the CDR3 reads CASSRKTGTSADTQYF. The CDR3 DNA is TGTGCCAGCAGCCGGAAGACCGGGACTAGTGCAGATACGCAGTATTTT. The full variable domain, its missing parts supplied by reference TRBV7-9 and TRBJ2-3, is DTGVSQNPRHKITKRGQNVTFRCDPISEHNRLYWYRQTLGQGPEFLTYFQNEAQLEKSRLLSDRFSAERPKGSFSTLEIQRTEQGDSAMYLCASSRKTGTSADTQYFGPGTRLTVL.

The rearrangement links TRBV9 to TRBJ1-5; no clear D. Trimming stripped 0 bases from V and 1 base from J, with 5 bases between. Germline V gene sequence: CDR1 SGDLS, CDR2 YYNGEE. CDR3 length equals 14 residues. As DNA, the CDR3 is TGTGCCAGCAGCGTAGACCGGAGCAATCAGCCCCAGCATTTT. Protein sequence: CASSVDRSNQPQHF.

Comments on this clonotype: The junction differs from germline at one of its ends, possibly a read error. The chain joins TRBV7-2 to TRBJ1-1, with 8 bases matching TRBD1. Germline V gives CDR1 SGHTA, CDR2 FQGNSA. CDR3 length: 17 amino acids. The CDR3 protein is CASSQEGSGQVRTEAFF. The CDR3 bases are TGCGCCAGCAGCCAAGAAGGATCGGGACAGGTACGCACTGAAGCTTTCTTT. Supplemented by reference TRBV7-2 and TRBJ1-1, the full variable domain reads GAGVSQSPSNKVTEKGKDVELRCDPISGHTALYWYRQSLGQGLEFLIYFQGNSAPDKSGLPSDRFSAERTGGSVSTLTIQRTQQEDSAVYLCASSQEGSGQVRTEAFFGQGTRLTVV.

This clonotype was seen many times. V usage is TRBV5-1 and J usage is TRBJ1-2; perhaps TRBD1 as D (5 bases). CDR1 is SGHRS and CDR2 is YFSETQ in the germline V gene. The CDR3 loop spans 13 amino acids. V was trimmed by 2 bases and J by 8 bases, leaving 13 bases between them. CDR3 protein: CASSLGTPTGYTF. The CDR3 DNA reads TGCGCCAGCAGCTTAGGGACTCCGACGGGCTACACCTTC.

For this clonotype: The DNA is omitted, as the CDR3 cannot be located on it reliably, and the CDR3 follows TCRdb's listing. V gene TRBV7-6 combines with J gene TRBJ2-6; TRBD1 is the table's D call, not checked against the DNA. The V gene's germline CDR1 is SGHVS and CDR2 FNYEAQ. The CDR3 numbers 17 amino acids, ends counted. CDR3 region: CASSPRGDEQYFGVLTF.

This clonotype has at least ten counts. The chain has TRBV7-9 and TRBJ1-3; the D is unclear. Trimming removed 7 bases from V and 0 bases from J, with 13 bases in between. Per the germline V gene, CDR1 is SEHNR and CDR2 is FQNEAQ (reference sequence). This CDR3 is 15 amino acids long. The CDR3 sequence: CASTSGANSGNTIYF. DNA of the CDR3: TGTGCCAGCACCTCCGGCGCAAACTCTGGAAACACCATATATTTT.

This clonotype has a handful of counts. The chain links TRBV10-3 to TRBJ1-1, with TRBD1 as a possible D gene (5 bases). V shed 8 bases and J shed 5 bases, with 18 bases lying between them. Germline values: CDR1 ENHRY, CDR2 SYGVKD. The CDR3 runs 14 residues. As DNA, the CDR3 is TGTGCCATCCGGGACCCCGGGATATGGACTGAAGCTTTCTTT. Amino acids: CAIRDPGIWTEAFF.

In its sample, this clonotype was seen many times. DNA for the CDR3: TGTGCCAGCAGCCAGCTTTCAACAGGGAACGAGCAGTACTTC. It yields the protein CASSQLSTGNEQYF. This chain uses TRBV3-1 with TRBJ2-7; a weak D match, TRBD1 (6 bases). Trimming cost V 3 bases and J 5 bases, with 14 bases left between them. The CDR3 spans 14 residues. Germline V gene data show CDR1 as LGHDT and CDR2 as YNNKEL (reference sequence).

The count of this clonotype is one. The chain links TRBV19 to TRBJ1-4; D remains unclear. Germline-derived CDR1 and CDR2 are LNHDA and SQIVND (reference sequence). This CDR3 is built from 13 residues. With 4 bases removed from V and 4 bases from J, the gap between germline ends came to 7 bases. CDR3 nucleotide sequence: TGTGCCAGTAGTAGAGTAGGTAATGAAAAACTGTTTTTT. Its translation: CASSRVGNEKLFF.

This clonotype showed up just a few times. A junction end diverges from the germline sequence, so it may reflect a read error. CDR3 sequence reads: CVSSYSRGGGTDTQYF. The DNA for the CDR3 is TGTGTCAGCAGTTACTCGCGGGGGGGCGGCACAGATACGCAGTATTTT. This sequence joins TRBV6-6 and TRBJ2-3; 9 bases align to TRBD2. The germline V gene has CDR1 MNHNY and CDR2 SVGAGI (reference sequence). CDR3 length: 16 amino acids.

Remarks on this clonotype: One junction end disagrees with the germline gene, perhaps due to a read error. The chain employs TRBV9 and TRBJ1-1; a possible D gene is TRBD1 (5 bases). This CDR3 has 15 residues. CDR1 and CDR2 from the germline V gene are SGDLS and YYNGEE. CDR3 protein: CVSSARERTPPHAFF. The CDR3 DNA reads as TGTGTCAGCAGCGCCAGAGAGAGGACACCCCCCCACGCTTTCTTT.

The genes are TRBV7-9 and TRBJ1-1; no clear D. Per the germline V gene, CDR1 is SEHNR and CDR2 is FQNEAQ (reference sequence). The CDR3 spans 16 residues. V was pared by 3 bases and J by 1 base, with 15 bases between. The CDR3 loop is CASSLAGRGSNTEAFF. CDR3 in DNA: TGTGCCAGCAGCTTGGCCGGGCGGGGATCGAACACTGAAGCTTTCTTT. The entire variable domain, with the rest obtained from reference TRBV7-9 and TRBJ1-1, is as follows: DTGVSQNPRHKITKRGQNVTFRCDPISEHNRLYWYRQTLGQGPEFLTYFQNEAQLEKSRLLSDRFSAERPKGSFSTLEIQRTEQGDSAMYLCASSLAGRGSNTEAFFGQGTRLTVV.

This clonotype occurred once. The chain recombines TRBV6-2 or TRBV6-3 with TRBJ1-2; TRBD1 matches 10 bases. Losses at the gene ends were 9 bases for V and 6 bases for J; bases not matched to a gene: 22. Germline CDR1 MNHEY, CDR2 SVGEGT. The CDR3 loop spans 18 amino acids. CDR3: CASQPIRTGGKVGDGYTF. For the CDR3, the DNA is TGTGCCAGTCAACCAATCCGGACAGGGGGGAAAGTTGGTGATGGCTACACCTTC.

On this clonotype: Germline and junction disagree at one end, which may indicate a read error. This rearrangement joins TRBV9 to TRBJ2-5, with 7 bases matching TRBD2. Per the germline V gene, CDR1 is SGDLS and CDR2 is YYNGEE. This CDR3 has 14 residues. CDR3 nucleotide sequence: TGTGCCAGAAGCCAGACCAGCGGGGTCACAGATACGCACTTC. Protein sequence: CARSQTSGVTDTHF.

This clonotype came up many times. The chain carries TRBV27 and TRBJ1-5, with TRBD1 matching 7 bases. This CDR3 is built from 13 residues. The junction had 2 bases not matched to a gene; V was cut back by 5 bases and J by 4 bases. Germline CDR1 and CDR2: MNHEY and SMNVEV (reference sequence). The CDR3 coding sequence is TGTGCCAGCAGTAGGGACAGAAATCAGCCCCAGCATTTT. It encodes CASSRDRNQPQHF.

The chain combines TRBV15 with TRBJ2-3; 8 positions match TRBD2. Germline V CDR1 and CDR2: LNHNV, YYDKDF (reference sequence). The CDR3 runs 17 residues. Germline trimming cut 2 bases from V and 5 bases from J; bases unmatched to any gene: 12. The CDR3 loop reads CATSRITGRGEEDTQYF. The CDR3 DNA is TGTGCCACCAGCAGAATTACGGGGCGGGGGGAGGAAGATACGCAGTATTTT.

CDR3 coding DNA: TGTGCCATCAGTGAGTCCCCAGGGAAAGGCACCGCTACGCAGTATTTT. This gives the protein CAISESPGKGTATQYF. The chain links TRBV10-3 to TRBJ2-3; possibly TRBD1 for D (5 bases). CDR1 is ENHRY, CDR2 SYGVKD, per germline. The CDR3 is made up of 16 amino acids. V shed 0 bases and J shed 8 bases, with 18 bases lying between them.

The V gene is TRBV20-1, the J gene TRBJ1-5, with D hard to call. Germline V gives CDR1 DFQATT, CDR2 SNEGSKA (reference sequence). This CDR3 contains 15 residues. CDR3 protein: CSAQREGGPYQPQHF. CDR3 coding DNA: TGCAGCGCTCAAAGGGAGGGCGGCCCCTATCAGCCCCAGCATTTT.

This clonotype was counted at least ten times. The chain recombines TRBV18 with TRBJ1-1; D gene ambiguous. The germline gives CDR1 KGHSH, CDR2 LQKENI. Trimming removed 6 bases from V and 1 base from J, with 9 bases in between. This CDR3 has 13 amino acids. CDR3 sequence: CASSEGRNTEAFF. The CDR3, as DNA: TGTGCCAGCTCGGAAGGCAGGAACACTGAAGCTTTCTTT.

This chain joins TRBV6-2 or TRBV6-3 and TRBJ2-1; perhaps TRBD1 as D (5 bases). The CDR3 loop spans 16 amino acids. Germline V gene lookup returns CDR1 MNHEY and CDR2 SVGEGT. The ends were cut back, 8 bases at V and 6 bases at J, with 23 bases in the middle. This CDR3 reads CASGKGLGLGRNEQFF. DNA of the CDR3: TGTGCCAGCGGAAAGGGTCTAGGGTTGGGGCGCAATGAGCAGTTCTTC.

At least ten counts were recorded for this clonotype. This chain uses TRBV4-2 with TRBJ2-2; possible D gene TRBD2, 6 bases. V gave up 0 bases and J gave up 7 bases, with 12 bases separating them. The CDR3 totals 15 residues. Germline lookup yields CDR1 LGHNA and CDR2 YNFKEQ. The CDR3: CASSQDAGSGGELFF. As DNA, the CDR3 is TGTGCCAGCAGCCAAGACGCGGGGTCGGGCGGGGAGCTGTTTTTT.

About this clonotype itself: Germline and junction disagree at one end, which may indicate a read error. The chain links TRBV9 to TRBJ1-3; D ambiguous. CDR3 length equals 17 residues. Germline CDR1 SGDLS, CDR2 YYNGEE. The CDR3 DNA is TGCGGTGCCAGCGTAGAACCTAGGAGTGGCTCTGAAAACACCATATATTTT. Amino acids: CGASVEPRSGSENTIYF.

This clonotype came up once. Mismatch with germline at one junction end may stem from a read error. The chain joins TRBV7-2 to TRBJ1-2, with D unresolved. Germline V gives CDR1 SGHTA, CDR2 FQGNSA. This CDR3 comprises 14 residues. The CDR3 DNA reads TGTGCCAGCAGCGGCGACCCGCCTGGGAGCGCAGATACGTTC. Translated: CASSGDPPGSADTF. The variable domain in full, with the rest retrieved from reference TRBV7-2 and TRBJ1-2, is GAGVSQSPSNKVTEKGKDVELRCDPISGHTALYWYRQSLGQGLEFLIYFQGNSAPDKSGLPSDRFSAERTGGSVSTLTIQRTQQEDSAVYLCASSGDPPGSADTFGSGTRLTVV.

The rearrangement links TRBV5-1 to TRBJ1-2; weak D call: TRBD1 (6 bases). V was trimmed by 4 bases and J by 7 bases, leaving 17 bases between them. There are 14 residues in the CDR3. Germline CDR1 is SGHRS and CDR2 is YFSETQ. The CDR3 loop is CASSPAQGTCGYTF. CDR3 coding DNA: TGCGCCAGCAGCCCCGCGCAGGGGACCTGTGGCTACACCTTC.

To note about this clonotype: One end of the junction varies from germline; a read error may be responsible. The chain has TRBV7-8 and TRBJ2-5; the match to TRBD1 covers 8 bases. CDR3 length equals 11 residues. Germline CDR1 and CDR2: SGHVS and FQNEAQ. Written as DNA, the CDR3 is TGTGCCAGCAGCCCCACGCTGGGACAGGAGTTC. Residues: CASSPTLGQEF.

Details on this clonotype: Here the CDR3 omits its conserved ending phenylalanine or tryptophan, so a read error is the likely source. The limits of the CDR3 on the DNA are not certain, so only TCRdb's listed CDR3 is given. The chain has TRBV15 and TRBJ1-4; TRBD1 is taken as the D call from the table, unchecked against the DNA. The CDR3 totals 14 residues, both ends included. Germline V CDR1 and CDR2: LNHNV, YYDKDF (reference sequence). The CDR3 is CATSRGGQGENQPH.

The chain uses TRBV5-1 and TRBJ1-2; 7 bases are a match to TRBD1. J gave up 1 base and V 7 bases, and 13 bases lay outside the gene matches. CDR1 is SGHRS and CDR2 is YFSETQ in the germline V gene. CDR3 length equals 16 residues. CDR3 nucleotide sequence: TGCGCCAGCGGCACCGGGACAGCTAACTATAACTATGGCTACACCTTC. This gives the protein CASGTGTANYNYGYTF.

V is TRBV2 and J is TRBJ1-5, with TRBD1 matching 8 bases. This CDR3 has 16 amino acids. Germline values: CDR1 SNHLY, CDR2 FYNNEI. Losses at the gene ends were 6 bases for V and 2 bases for J; bases not matched to a gene: 9. As DNA, the CDR3 is TGTGCCAGCAGGGACGGACAGGGTTCGGGCAATCAGCCCCAGCATTTT. This gives the protein CASRDGQGSGNQPQHF.